The 2 T cell receptor beta chains given below trace back to one sample, sequenced in a study of PD-1 blockade in classical Hodgkin lymphoma. TCRdb's table, derived via immunoSEQ multiplex PCR, lists solely in-frame clones and lacks some. The sample has 14,000 to 15,000 clones, approximately 82% seen once. After autologous stem cell transplantation all patients relapsed, and prior brentuximab vedotin exposure differed between cohorts. The sequences come from peripheral blood mononuclear cells (PBMCs), collected before the second cycle of nivolumab. The receptors here all came from a human donor with classical Hodgkin lymphoma.

J is TRBJ1-2 and V is TRBV5-1; 7 bases align to TRBD1. Germline V CDR1 and CDR2: SGHRS, YFSETQ. The J segment lost 7 bases and the V segment lost 4 bases, leaving 13 bases of the junction unmatched. The CDR3 is 15 amino acids. The CDR3 loop reads CASSPSGQLDFGYTF. Written as DNA, the CDR3 is TGCGCCAGCAGCCCCTCGGGACAGTTAGATTTTGGCTACACCTTC.

CDR3 coding DNA: TGTGCCAGCTTAGGCCCCCCTCCGAGGACAGGGGATCAGCCCCAGCATTTT. This translates into CASLGPPPRTGDQPQHF. The chain couples TRBV28 to TRBJ1-5; TRBD1 agrees at 9 bases. The trim removed 8 bases at V and 5 bases at J, leaving 16 bases unmatched. The germline V gene encodes CDR1 MDHEN and CDR2 SYDVKM. The CDR3 covers 17 residues.